This T cell receptor beta chain was captured in a study of cytomegalovirus exposure and HLA in healthy donors (dated by TCRdb to about 2017). Study-level background: An earlier analysis of some 600 of the donors reported about 280 Gb of sequence data and roughly 120 million unique TCR beta sequences obtained from about 200 million T cells. About 300 gigabases of sequencing data and around 88 million unique TCR sequences made up an early release that covered about 640 HLA-typed donors. Among the roughly 400 genotyped donors, approximately 76% belonged to the genetic ancestry cluster associated with self-reported Caucasian donors. The aim of the study was to test whether cataloging public T cell receptors could identify signatures of past pathogen exposure. Using immunosequencing, the study profiled T cell repertoires from 500 to 800 subjects and related those repertoires to cytomegalovirus serostatus. Along with the roughly 670-subject first cohort, a separate validation cohort of over a hundred different subjects was used. The study combined high-throughput TCR immunosequencing, statistical association of individual TCRs with disease status, and machine learning to predict cytomegalovirus infection status. A later analysis re-analyzed previously published TCR beta repertoires from 500 to 700 donors and added high-resolution HLA genotyping to study TCR occurrence patterns. The later analysis used no new phenotypic data to find candidate immune exposures, relying instead on TCR beta sequences and their occurrence across donors. To decide whether each TCR beta V gene segment behaved as functional or pseudogenic, an earlier analysis of several hundred of the donors relied on high-throughput TCR beta sequencing. Donor age, sex, ethnicity and CMV serostatus were compiled together with the repertoire data. Genome-wide SNP genotypes for about 65% of the 666 donors were used in a later genetic analysis, which treated that subset as a discovery cohort. All discovery cohort repertoires had been generated using a single sequencing platform. Class I and class II HLA loci were covered by the typing at four-digit resolution. The number of donors typed differed by locus, with roughly 620-630 for A, B, C, DRB1 and DQB1, roughly 520 for DQA1, some 570 for DPA1, and under 490 for DPB1. Roughly five DR-DQ haplotypes were treated as single units for association and clustering because of strong linkage in the cohort. Among roughly 400 genotyped donors of the cohort, an average of roughly 240,000 unique TCR beta nucleotide sequences were sequenced per donor, approximately 20% of them non-productive.

Here is what the overall study found, with its caveats: In a later analysis, TCR association rates were found to vary across HLA loci, with the most associated TCRs seen for DRB1 alleles and the fewest for HLA-C alleles. In a later analysis, most CMV-associated TCR beta chains were found to appear HLA-restricted, with HLA associations seemingly driven largely by CMV exposure. In both the original and validation cohorts, the classifier was reported to diagnose cytomegalovirus status with high specificity and sensitivity. The earlier analysis of some 540 of the donors excluded about 16 rarely observed V segments, including chromosome 9 orphons, because counts were too low. An association between a missense DCLRE1C variant and V-gene and J-gene trimming of TCR beta chains was found in a later genetic analysis and replicated in an independent cohort. Across donors, most TCR sequences were observed very rarely, whereas some public TCRs were present in many individuals. A cluster of highly shared sequence variants was judged likely to be a technical artifact of the sequencing pipeline. According to a later genetic analysis, donors in an Asian-associated ancestry cluster had fewer N-insertions in productive TCRs than the approximately 670-donor mean. An earlier analysis of approximately 570 of the donors showed that most TCR beta V segments appeared in productive rearrangements either about 87% or about 30% of the time, which broadly matched IMGT annotations. In a later analysis, several top co-occurrence clusters were reported to appear linked to parvovirus B19, influenza, CMV and Epstein-Barr virus. A later analysis found that HLA-associated TCR beta chains were more clonally expanded and had lower generation probabilities than equally common non-associated chains. A total of fewer than 200 TCR beta chains were listed by the study as associated with cytomegalovirus. Immune exposure information for the cohort was limited to CMV serostatus. Strong co-occurrence of HLA alleles, especially DR and DQ, made assigning TCR associations to individual alleles difficult. A further reported finding was that TCR beta sequences accurately predicted the HLA-A and HLA-B alleles for most subjects in the first cohort. Correlated functional status among segregating V segments might be attributable to linkage disequilibrium, but an unknown experimental factor could not be ruled out. In this cohort, only TCR beta chains were sequenced, and detectable features were limited by the absence of alpha or paired-chain data. Presence/absence analyses assumed roughly uniform sequencing depth across donors, an assumption that may not hold. Because HLA typing was missing for some donors at each locus, association tests included only the typed subset. It was suggested by the authors that the approach could potentially be generalized to other disease states and immunological phenotypes. In a later analysis, some 17,000 TCR beta sequences were associated with specific HLA alleles at a false discovery rate of 0.05. A few of the identified cytomegalovirus-associated TCR beta chains were confirmed in vitro to be specific for cytomegalovirus antigens.

The library was obtained by the immunoSEQ multiplex PCR assay. The multiplex PCR relied on a mix of 60 forward primers for TCR Vbeta segments and 13 reverse primers for TCR Jbeta segments. A multiplex PCR assay on genomic DNA amplified the CDR3 region of rearranged TCR beta genes. Amplified TCR beta libraries were sequenced as 87-base-pair reads on the Illumina HiSeq System. The authors' pipeline ran thus. A later analysis tallied 75 million to 85 million unique TCR beta chains across the 660 or so repertoires, and 10 million to 11 million of those chains were shared by two or more donors. A nearest-neighbor algorithm error-corrected the raw reads and collapsed the reads into unique sequences, merging closely related sequences to remove PCR and sequencing errors. Alignment of CDR3 sequences to IMGT reference sequences was used to assign V, D and J gene segments. Each retained sequence needed at least a six-nucleotide match to both a V gene segment and a J gene segment. Rearrangements were classified as productive when the CDR3 lacked stop codons and remained in frame with V and J, and all other rearrangements were classified as non-productive. CDR3 was defined according to IMGT convention as the region running from the second conserved V-encoded cysteine to the conserved J-encoded phenylalanine. The earlier analysis of 500 to 650 of the donors excluded any sequence lacking an unambiguous match to a single V gene segment. In an earlier analysis of 500 to 750 of the donors, V segments were called functional above 56.7% productive rearrangements and were called segregating when the between-donor standard deviation exceeded 5%. A statistical classification framework was built for diagnosing cytomegalovirus status from the catalog of TCR beta chain sequences. A later analysis assigned V and J genes by comparing TCR nucleotide sequences with IMGT/GENE-DB human TR gene sequences. In a later analysis, CDR3 sequences and most-parsimonious VDJ recombination scenarios were assigned using the TCRdist pipeline. In a later analysis, every TCR beta chain was defined by the combination of its CDR3 amino acid sequence and its V-gene family, and reads without a unique V-gene family were dropped. As a way to deal with suspected cross-contamination and a sequencing artifact, a later analysis dropped approximately 590 nucleotide sequences that were highly shared and had low generation probability. For each public chain, a later analysis derived a clonal expansion index from normalized ranks of inferred template counts within each repertoire. In a later analysis, generation probabilities were computed with a VDJ recombination model fitted to out-of-frame rearrangements, and the resulting probabilities were checked against IGoR. Hypergeometric tests were used in a later analysis to score TCR-TCR, TCR-HLA and TCR-CMV co-occurrence, with a repertoire-size bias correction applied to the TCR pairs. False discovery rates were estimated in a later analysis by permuting HLA or CMV assignments 20 times. In a later analysis, co-occurring TCRs were grouped with DBSCAN, and TCRdist sequence similarity was added when clustering was performed within HLA-allele-positive subsets. Repertoires with fewer than 30,000 or more than 120,000 public chains, plus five repertoires with anomalous nucleotide sharing, were excluded from co-occurrence clustering. As stored in TCRdb, this immuneACCESS dataset retains in-frame rearrangements with V and J assigned. A fraction of the clones does not appear; measured against another copy, unresolved V genes explain less than half of the discrepancy, and the remainder lacks a known reason. Clone size and the V and J calls come from that table; the DNA yielded D and trimming. The sample contains about 190,000 clones, about 80% of them found a single time. The ten largest clones capture about 0.7% of the sample.

This clone was seen a few times. Its antigen is still unknown. The sample holds no much larger clone one base away, and base qualities are not on file. The cohort comprised 550 to 700 healthy bone marrow donors. All cohort members were sampled while nominally healthy, although unrecorded immune exposures were likely present. The donor was CMV seronegative and belonged to the group of approximately 320 seronegative cohort members. Every donor gave a peripheral blood sample, and the peripheral blood mononuclear cells from that sample were used for TCR beta sequencing. Genomic DNA was extracted from the blood cell samples with the Qiagen DNeasy Blood Extraction Kit. Sequencing was carried out using PBMCs. The receptor was derived from a boy younger than 18 in good health and CMV-seronegative.

The DNA is as follows: TGTGCCAGCAGCTTAGGTTCGATACCCCTGGTAGACGAGCAGTACTTC. This yields the protein CASSLGSIPLVDEQYF. The sequence is built from TRBV11-3 and TRBJ2-7, with the D gene uncertain. From the germline V gene, CDR1 is SGHNT and CDR2 is YENEEA. V loses 1 base, J loses 5 bases, and the germline ends lie 18 bases apart. The CDR3 sequence holds 16 residues, the cysteine and phenylalanine included. Only CDR3 DNA is held: 48 bases, read in frame from base 1.